This record looks at one T cell receptor beta chain sequence and its context. The antigen is not known. Antigen-specific CD4+ T cells expanded by the ViraFEST assay with viral peptide pools were then sequenced. Culture lasted roughly 9 days before CD4+ T cell isolation. The person had PCR-confirmed SARS-CoV-2 infection between March and December 2020. This specimen belongs to a study of vaccination effects on CD4 cells after COVID-19. CDR3 length: 15 residues. V trimming: 4 bases; J trimming: 3 bases; junction bases outside the gene matches: 7. CDR1 ENHRY and CDR2 SYGVKD come from the germline V gene. Clones were read by immunoSEQ multiplex PCR, and TCRdb kept only the in-frame ones, dropping some. The sample contains around 37,000 clones, around 75% of which appear only once.

This sequence originates from a human donor who had a prior SARS-CoV-2 infection. The input for sequencing was CD4+ T cells from PBMCs cultured with a peptide pool, taken before COVID-19 vaccination. The chain recombines TRBV10-3 with TRBJ2-7, with TRBD2 matching 9 bases. The CDR3 DNA reads TGTGCCATCAGTGCGGGAGTAGCGGGGGTCTACGAGCAGTACTTC. The encoded protein is CAISAGVAGVYEQYF.